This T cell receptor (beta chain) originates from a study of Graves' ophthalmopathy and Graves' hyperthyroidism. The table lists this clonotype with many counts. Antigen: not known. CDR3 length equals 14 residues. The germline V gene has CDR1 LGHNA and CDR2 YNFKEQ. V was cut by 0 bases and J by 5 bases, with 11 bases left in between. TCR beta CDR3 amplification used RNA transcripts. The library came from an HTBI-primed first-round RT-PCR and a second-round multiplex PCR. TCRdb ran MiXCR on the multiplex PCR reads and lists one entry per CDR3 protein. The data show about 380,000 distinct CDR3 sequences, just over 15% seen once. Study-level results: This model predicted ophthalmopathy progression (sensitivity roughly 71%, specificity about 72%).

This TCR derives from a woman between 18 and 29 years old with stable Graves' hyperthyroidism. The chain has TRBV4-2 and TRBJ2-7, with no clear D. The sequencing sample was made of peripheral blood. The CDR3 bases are TGTGCCAGCAGCCAAGATCAGTTGGCCCACGAGCAGTACTTC. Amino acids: CASSQDQLAHEQYF.